The 24 T cell receptor beta chains below were found in one sample sequenced in a study of high-grade serous ovarian cancer treatment subgroups. Generated by immunoSEQ multiplex PCR, the TCRdb table keeps only in-frame clones and is missing some. The sample yields some 28,000 clones, around 84% seen once. Tumor samples were taken before definitive surgery or chemotherapy. What was sequenced was tumor tissue. The receptor source for this set is a human donor with high-grade serous ovarian cancer.

The CDR3 region has the DNA TGTGCCAGCAGCTGGCGCGAGGGATCTGCGGAGACCCAGTACTTC. It is translated as CASSWREGSAETQYF. This sequence joins TRBV7-8 and TRBJ2-5; TRBD2 might be the D (5 bases). V dropped 4 bases and J dropped 5 bases, with 17 bases sitting between them. The CDR3 is 15 amino acids. The germline gives CDR1 SGHVS, CDR2 FQNEAQ.

This chain joins TRBV7-9 and TRBJ2-7; 11 nucleotides line up with TRBD2. The length of the CDR3 is 14 residues. Germline CDR1 is SEHNR and CDR2 is FQNEAQ (reference sequence). J was trimmed by 7 bases and V by 6 bases; bases with no gene match: 8. The CDR3 reads CASRELAGGLEQYF. The CDR3 region has the DNA TGTGCCAGCAGGGAATTAGCGGGAGGGCTTGAGCAGTACTTC. The full variable domain, its missing parts supplied by reference TRBV7-9 and TRBJ2-7, is DTGVSQNPRHKITKRGQNVTFRCDPISEHNRLYWYRQTLGQGPEFLTYFQNEAQLEKSRLLSDRFSAERPKGSFSTLEIQRTEQGDSAMYLCASRELAGGLEQYFGPGTRLTVT.

J is TRBJ2-3 and V is TRBV5-1; D gene ambiguous. Germline assignment: CDR1 SGHRS and CDR2 YFSETQ. The CDR3 consists of 16 residues. V was trimmed by 0 bases and J by 0 bases, leaving 11 bases between them. In DNA form, the CDR3 reads TGCGCCAGCAGCTTGGTGCGCGGTCCTAGCACAGATACGCAGTATTTT. Its translation: CASSLVRGPSTDTQYF.

The chain employs TRBV7-8 and TRBJ1-4, with D possibly matching TRBD1 (6 bases). Germline V gives CDR1 SGHVS, CDR2 FQNEAQ. The V end lost 5 bases, the J end lost 11 bases, and 12 bases lay between the germline ends. CDR3 length: 12 amino acids. CDR3 sequence reads: CASSNNREKLFF. DNA of the CDR3: TGTGCCAGCAGCAACAACAGGGAGAAACTGTTTTTT. The variable domain in full, completed from reference TRBV7-8 and TRBJ1-4, reads GAGVSQSPRYKVAKRGQDVALRCDPISGHVSLFWYQQALGQGPEFLTYFQNEAQLDKSGLPSDRFFAERPEGSVSTLKIQRTQQEDSAVYLCASSNNREKLFFGSGTQLSVL.

This clone appeared a single time. The rearrangement joins TRBV5-1 to TRBJ2-3; D is uncertain. Germline V gene data show CDR1 as SGHRS and CDR2 as YFSETQ. The CDR3 has 15 amino acids. Trimming took off 0 bases at V and 1 base at J, with 9 bases between the two ends. The CDR3: CASSLAGRGTDTQYF. The DNA for the CDR3 is TGCGCCAGCAGCTTGGCCGGTCGAGGCACAGATACGCAGTATTTT.

This rearrangement joins TRBV28 to TRBJ1-2; D is unclear. Germline V gene data show CDR1 as MDHEN and CDR2 as SYDVKM. There are 12 residues in the CDR3. V was pared by 4 bases and J by 5 bases, with 8 bases between. CDR3 region: CASSSYKYGYTF. The CDR3 DNA reads TGTGCCAGCAGTTCATACAAGTATGGCTACACCTTC.

The V call is TRBV7-9, the J call TRBJ1-3; D gene unclear. CDR1 and CDR2 from the germline V gene are SEHNR and FQNEAQ (reference sequence). Trimming stripped 7 bases from V and 0 bases from J, with 10 bases between. This CDR3 is 14 amino acids long. CDR3 in amino acids: CASTPEISGNTIYF. CDR3 nucleotide sequence: TGTGCCAGCACCCCTGAGATCTCTGGAAACACCATATATTTT.

This sequence joins TRBV5-1 and TRBJ2-5; D gene unclear. CDR1 is SGHRS, CDR2 YFSETQ, per germline. The CDR3 is 11 residues long. V lost 5 bases, J lost 0 bases, and 2 bases lay in between. The DNA of the CDR3 is TGCGCCAGCAGGTACCAAGAGACCCAGTACTTC. This encodes CASRYQETQYF.

The chain is built from TRBV18 and TRBJ2-7; D call uncertain. This CDR3 is 17 amino acids long. Germline CDR1 KGHSH, CDR2 LQKENI. Trimming cost V 0 bases and J 1 base, with 16 bases left between them. The CDR3 loop reads CASSPPDGRIESYEQYF. Written as DNA, the CDR3 is TGTGCCAGCTCACCACCGGATGGGCGAATTGAATCCTACGAGCAGTACTTC.

In DNA form, the CDR3 reads TGTGCCAGCAGCCCACGTAGTCCTCCTTACGAGCAGTACTTC. Amino acid sequence: CASSPRSPPYEQYF. This rearrangement joins TRBV7-2 to TRBJ2-7; D gene ambiguous. Germline CDR1 and CDR2: SGHTA and FQGNSA. This CDR3 has 14 amino acids. Trimming removed 5 bases at V and 4 bases at J, with 15 bases between.

The genes are TRBV28 and TRBJ1-5, with D possibly being TRBD1 (5 bases). The CDR3 runs to 15 residues. The V gene's germline CDR1 is MDHEN and CDR2 SYDVKM. The germline V and J ends were trimmed by 10 bases and 2 bases, with 18 bases remaining between them. The CDR3 protein is CATARVGGGNQPQHF. The CDR3 bases are TGTGCCACCGCTAGGGTCGGGGGTGGCAATCAGCCCCAGCATTTT.

The V call is TRBV19, the J call TRBJ2-5, with 7 bases aligning to TRBD1. CDR1 is LNHDA and CDR2 is SQIVND in the germline V gene (reference sequence). V dropped 4 bases and J dropped 2; count of bases not matched to a gene: 1. The CDR3 contains 13 residues. CDR3 amino acids: CASSTTGQETQYF. CDR3 bases: TGTGCCAGTAGTACGACAGGGCAAGAGACCCAGTACTTC.

The V and J genes are TRBV11-2 and TRBJ1-2; D perhaps matches TRBD1 (5 bases). This CDR3 has 16 amino acids. Deletions cut 0 bases from V and 4 bases from J, with 15 bases between. Germline values: CDR1 SGHAT, CDR2 FQNNGV. The CDR3 region has the DNA TGTGCCAGCAGCTTAGATCGGGGAGGGGCCGGCTATGGCTACACCTTC. Protein product: CASSLDRGGAGYGYTF.

J is TRBJ2-1 and V is TRBV9; perhaps TRBD1 as D (6 bases). Trimming pared 0 bases from V and 7 bases from J, leaving 11 bases between. CDR1 is SGDLS, CDR2 YYNGEE, per germline. The CDR3 loop spans 14 amino acids. CDR3 residues: CASSVVGGRNEQFF. The CDR3 DNA reads TGTGCCAGCAGCGTAGTTGGGGGCCGTAATGAGCAGTTCTTC.

The CDR3: CASSDYTGLPDRAFF. The CDR3 DNA reads as TGCGCCAGCAGTGACTATACCGGGCTCCCCGACCGAGCTTTCTTT. The genes are TRBV10-1 and TRBJ1-1; D is unclear. The V gene lost 3 bases and the J gene lost 10 bases, with 21 bases spanning the gap. This CDR3 spans 15 amino acids. The germline V gene encodes CDR1 WNHNN and CDR2 SYGVQD (reference sequence).

This clone was counted once. The J gene is TRBJ2-7, the V gene TRBV2; perhaps TRBD2 as D (5 bases). Germline lookup yields CDR1 SNHLY and CDR2 FYNNEI. The length of the CDR3 is 13 residues. Trimming took off 4 bases at V and 2 bases at J, with 9 bases between the two ends. CDR3 protein: CASSVASPYEQYF. CDR3 nucleotides: TGTGCCAGCAGTGTGGCTAGCCCCTACGAGCAGTACTTC. Combining the CDR3 with reference TRBV2 and TRBJ2-7 gives the whole variable domain EPEVTQTPSHQVTQMGQEVILRCVPISNHLYFYWYRQILGQKVEFLVSFYNNEISEKSEIFDDQFSVERPDGSNFTLKIRSTKLEDSAMYFCASSVASPYEQYFGPGTRLTVT.

The J gene is TRBJ2-7, the V gene TRBV5-6, with 11 bases that match TRBD2. V gave up 4 bases and J gave up 5 bases; unmatched junction bases: 5. The CDR3 is made up of 14 amino acids. Germline V lookup: CDR1 SGHDT, CDR2 YYEEEE. The CDR3 loop is CASSNLAGGNEQYF. CDR3 nucleotide sequence: TGTGCCAGCAGCAACCTAGCGGGAGGTAACGAGCAGTACTTC.

The gene calls are TRBV7-8 and TRBJ2-7, with 11 bases matching TRBD1. This CDR3 contains 16 residues. Looked up from germline, CDR1 is SGHVS and CDR2 is FQNEAQ. V was pared by 1 base and J by 3 bases, with 5 bases of the junction left unmatched. CDR3 nucleotide sequence: TGTGCCAGCAGCTTAGGTACCGGGACAGGGGGCTACGAGCAGTACTTC. Amino acid sequence: CASSLGTGTGGYEQYF.

On this clone itself: One junction end does not reproduce the germline sequence, and a read error may be involved. The chain links TRBV7-9 to TRBJ1-5; the D is unclear. Germline V gives CDR1 SEHNR, CDR2 FQNEAQ (reference sequence). The CDR3 spans 13 residues. DNA of the CDR3: TGTGCCAGCAGCATAGCTCGGAATCAGCCCCAGCATTTT. Protein: CASSIARNQPQHF.

The V call is TRBV18, the J call TRBJ1-2; TRBD1 agrees at 8 bases. Germline V CDR1 and CDR2: KGHSH, LQKENI. Unmatched junction bases numbered 7, after V lost 3 bases and J lost 4 bases. The CDR3 runs to 15 residues. The chain's CDR3 is CASSPSGGGSYGYTF. DNA for the CDR3: TGTGCCAGCTCACCTTCAGGGGGCGGGAGCTATGGCTACACCTTC.

The V call is TRBV18, the J call TRBJ2-2; D not resolved. V gave up 8 bases and J gave up 5 bases, with 12 bases separating them. This CDR3 is built from 13 residues. Germline assignment: CDR1 KGHSH and CDR2 LQKENI. The CDR3, as DNA: TGTGCCAGCCTGCCCCACGCGACCGGGGAGCTGTTTTTT. Its protein is CASLPHATGELFF.

The J gene is TRBJ2-1, the V gene TRBV5-1; perhaps TRBD2 as D (5 bases). Trimming cost V 6 bases and J 9 bases, with 19 bases left between them. Germline loops: CDR1 SGHRS, CDR2 YFSETQ. This CDR3 contains 14 residues. In nucleotides, the CDR3 is TGCGCCAGCAAAACTTCGGGGTTGTTCGGTGAGCAGTTCTTC. This translates into CASKTSGLFGEQFF.

This sequence joins TRBV25-1 and TRBJ1-1; TRBD1 matches 9 bases. The CDR3 is made up of 14 amino acids. V gave up 4 bases and J gave up 7 bases; unmatched junction bases: 7. The germline V gene encodes CDR1 MGHDK and CDR2 SYGVNS. CDR3 in amino acids: CASSARDRAHEAFF. CDR3 DNA sequence: TGTGCCAGCAGTGCAAGGGACAGGGCGCATGAAGCTTTCTTT.

The chain carries TRBV11-2 and TRBJ1-3, with D unresolved. V was trimmed by 7 bases and J by 1 base, leaving 17 bases between them. This CDR3 spans 16 amino acids. The germline V gene has CDR1 SGHAT and CDR2 FQNNGV. The DNA for the CDR3 is TGTGCCAGCACCTTCCTTCGCGGAAGATCTGGAAACACCATATATTTT. Its translation: CASTFLRGRSGNTIYF.